One sample yielded the 7 T cell receptor beta chains listed below, sequenced in a study of OX40 agonist ivuxolimab in advanced cancers. Clones were read by immunoSEQ multiplex PCR, and TCRdb kept only the in-frame ones, dropping some. The repertoire includes about 24,000 clones, 77% of them detected once, and 18% sits in the top ten. The sequences come from CD4+ or CD8+ T cells sorted from blood, collected in a trial of the OX40 agonist ivuxolimab. The source is an adult with an advanced solid tumor such as melanoma, head and neck, liver or kidney cancer.

The rearrangement joins TRBV7-3 to TRBJ2-7; TRBD2 matches at 9 bases. Germline V gene lookup returns CDR1 SGHTA and CDR2 FQGTGA. The CDR3 contains 16 residues. V lost 0 bases to trimming and J lost 10 bases; unmatched junction nucleotides: 13. The CDR3 region is CASSLTRGLREGNQYF. The CDR3 DNA sequence: TGTGCCAGCAGCTTAACGAGGGGTCTGCGGGAGGGAAATCAGTACTTC.

The J gene is TRBJ2-7, the V gene TRBV7-2; D unclear. The ends were cut back, 1 base at V and 11 bases at J, with 12 bases in the middle. CDR3 length: 12 residues. In germline, CDR1 is SGHTA, CDR2 FQGNSA. In DNA, the CDR3 is TGTGCCAGCAGCTTAGGTACAGTAGAAGAGTACTTC. Its translation: CASSLGTVEEYF.

The V gene is TRBV30, the J gene TRBJ1-5; 11 bases fit TRBD1. The CDR3 sequence is 14 residues long. V trimming: 1 base; J trimming: 7 bases; junction bases outside the gene matches: 3. The germline gives CDR1 GTSNPN, CDR2 SVGIG (reference sequence). CDR3 region: CAWSGTGGDQPQHF. The CDR3 DNA reads TGTGCCTGGAGTGGGACAGGGGGCGACCAGCCCCAGCATTTT.

J is TRBJ2-3 and V is TRBV11-3; TRBD2 matches at 11 bases. CDR3 length equals 15 residues. The germline gives CDR1 SGHNT, CDR2 YENEEA. The junction had 5 bases not matched to a gene; V was cut back by 5 bases and J by 4 bases. The CDR3 here is CASSVSGRAADTQYF. CDR3 nucleotides: TGTGCCAGCAGCGTTAGCGGGAGGGCCGCAGATACGCAGTATTTT.

The chain has TRBV5-1 and TRBJ2-1; possible D gene TRBD1, 5 bases. The CDR3 loop spans 14 amino acids. Trimming left V 3 bases short and J 5 bases short, with 12 bases between. Germline assignment: CDR1 SGHRS and CDR2 YFSETQ. CDR3: CASSSVGQHNEQFF. The CDR3 DNA sequence: TGCGCCAGCAGCTCTGTGGGGCAGCACAATGAGCAGTTCTTC.

The CDR3: CASSYKGDQPQHF. DNA of the CDR3: TGTGCCAGCAGTTATAAGGGCGATCAGCCCCAGCATTTT. The chain uses TRBV6-5 and TRBJ1-5; D is ambiguous. Trimming took 3 bases from V and 5 from J, leaving 8 bases between them. The CDR3 runs 13 residues. CDR1 is MNHEY and CDR2 is SVGAGI in the germline V gene.

This chain uses TRBV27 with TRBJ2-3; 7 positions match TRBD2. The CDR3 is 15 amino acids. V was pared by 6 bases and J by 2 bases, with 8 bases of the junction left unmatched. Germline-derived CDR1 and CDR2 are MNHEY and SMNVEV (reference sequence). CDR3 coding DNA: TGTGCCAGCAGCCCCCTAGCGGAGCTCACAGATACGCAGTATTTT. Protein: CASSPLAELTDTQYF.